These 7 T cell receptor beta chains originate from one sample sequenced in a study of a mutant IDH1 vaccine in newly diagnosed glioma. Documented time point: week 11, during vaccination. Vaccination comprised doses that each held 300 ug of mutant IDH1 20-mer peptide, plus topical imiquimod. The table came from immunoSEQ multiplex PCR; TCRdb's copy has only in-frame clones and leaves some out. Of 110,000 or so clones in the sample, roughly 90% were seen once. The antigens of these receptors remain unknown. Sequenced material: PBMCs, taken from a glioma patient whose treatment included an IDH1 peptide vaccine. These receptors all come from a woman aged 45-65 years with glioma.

The CDR3 region has the DNA TGTGCCAGCAGCCCATCGGGACCGCGAAGGGCCTACGAGCAGTACTTC. Residues: CASSPSGPRRAYEQYF. The chain is built from TRBV5-4 and TRBJ2-7, with D possibly being TRBD1 or TRBD2 (5 bases each). The V gene lost 4 bases and the J gene lost 2 bases, with 19 bases spanning the gap. Looked up from germline, CDR1 is SGHNT and CDR2 is YYREEE (reference sequence). The CDR3 covers 16 residues.

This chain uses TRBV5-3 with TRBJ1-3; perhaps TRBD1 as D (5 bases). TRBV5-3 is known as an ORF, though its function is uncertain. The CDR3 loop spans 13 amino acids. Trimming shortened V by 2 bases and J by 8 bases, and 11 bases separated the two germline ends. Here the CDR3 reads CARSFGRGHTIYF. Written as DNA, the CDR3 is TGTGCCAGAAGCTTTGGAAGGGGACACACCATATATTTT.

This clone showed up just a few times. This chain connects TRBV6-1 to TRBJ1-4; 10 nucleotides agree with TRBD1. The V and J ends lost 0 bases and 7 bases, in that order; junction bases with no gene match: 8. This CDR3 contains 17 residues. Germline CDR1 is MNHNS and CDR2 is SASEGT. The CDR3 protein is CASSEAPGTGAGEKLFF. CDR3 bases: TGTGCCAGCAGTGAAGCGCCCGGGACAGGGGCTGGTGAAAAACTGTTTTTT.

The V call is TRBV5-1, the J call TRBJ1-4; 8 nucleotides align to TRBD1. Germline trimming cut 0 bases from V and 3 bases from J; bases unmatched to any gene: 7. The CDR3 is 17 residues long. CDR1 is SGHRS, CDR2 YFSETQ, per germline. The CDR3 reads CASSLGPQGASNEKLFF. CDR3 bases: TGCGCCAGCAGCTTGGGGCCGCAGGGGGCCTCTAATGAAAAACTGTTTTTT.

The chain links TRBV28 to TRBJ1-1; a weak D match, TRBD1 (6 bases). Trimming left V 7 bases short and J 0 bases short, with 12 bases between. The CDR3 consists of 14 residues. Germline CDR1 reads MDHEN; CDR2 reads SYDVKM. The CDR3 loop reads CASTPDSMNTEAFF. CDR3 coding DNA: TGTGCCAGCACCCCGGACAGCATGAACACTGAAGCTTTCTTT.

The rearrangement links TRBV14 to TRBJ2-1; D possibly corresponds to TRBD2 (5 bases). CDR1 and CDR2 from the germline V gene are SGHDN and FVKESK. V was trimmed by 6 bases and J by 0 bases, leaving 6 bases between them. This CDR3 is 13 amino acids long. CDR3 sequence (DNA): TGTGCCAGCAGTCGGGACTCCTACAATGAGCAGTTCTTC. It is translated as CASSRDSYNEQFF.

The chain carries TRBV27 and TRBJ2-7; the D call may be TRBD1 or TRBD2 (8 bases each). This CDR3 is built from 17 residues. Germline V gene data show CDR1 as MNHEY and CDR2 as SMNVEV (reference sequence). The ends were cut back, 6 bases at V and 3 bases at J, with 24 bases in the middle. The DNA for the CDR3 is TGTGCCAGCAGCCGACAGGGGACGGGACTAGGGAACTACGAGCAGTACTTC. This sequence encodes CASSRQGTGLGNYEQYF.